The TCR beta chain described here comes from a study of shared clonotypes between healthy human individuals. Data came from immunoSEQ multiplex PCR; TCRdb stores just in-frame clones and leaves some out. The repertoire holds roughly 1.5 million clones, 95% to 99% seen once, with roughly 0.4% in the top ten. CDR1 is SGHDT, CDR2 YYEEEE, per germline. The CDR3 has 14 amino acids. V lost 2 bases to trimming and J lost 7 bases; unmatched junction nucleotides: 8. The V gene is TRBV5-6, the J gene TRBJ2-7; 8 nucleotides line up with TRBD1. The TCR originated in a man aged 25-45 years in good health. The sample was naive CD4+ T cells sorted from blood. Noted subset: CD45RA+ positively selected. The CDR3 protein is CASSLGAGGREQYF. The CDR3 DNA reads as TGTGCCAGCAGCTTAGGGGCAGGGGGCAGGGAGCAGTACTTC.